The rows below give T cell receptor beta chains drawn from one sample of a study of cytomegalovirus exposure and HLA in healthy donors. Sequencing was performed with immunoSEQ multiplex PCR; in TCRdb, only in-frame clones are kept and a portion is missing. The data contain about 160,000 clones, over 80% of them seen just once; the ten biggest clones take up about 3.8%. The sample consisted of PBMCs. The receptors here all came from a middle-aged man in good health and CMV-seropositive. Both conserved end residues are part of each CDR3. D genes are given only for firm matches. Size is stated for part of the rows, as once, few or many counts, or as a class when the clone is expanded.

D,V,size,J,CDR3,DNA
TRBD2,TRBV10-3,-,TRBJ2-1,CAISGTSEVNEQFF,TGTGCCATCTCTGGGACTAGCGAGGTTAATGAGCAGTTCTTC
TRBD2,TRBV19,-,TRBJ2-1,CASSIGLAGGLSEGEQFF,TGTGCCAGTAGTATTGGACTAGCGGGGGGGCTTTCCGAAGGTGAGCAGTTCTTC
TRBD1,TRBV9,-,TRBJ2-7,CASSVDPAGQGVDEQYF,TGTGCCAGCAGCGTAGATCCGGCGGGACAGGGGGTCGACGAGCAGTACTTC
TRBD1,TRBV19,-,TRBJ1-2,CASSLLYRDRSNYGYTF,TGTGCCAGTAGTCTGCTCTACCGGGACAGGTCTAACTATGGCTACACCTTC
-,TRBV7-2,once,TRBJ2-1,CASSLGGLTVWRPVAEQFF,TGTGCCAGCAGCTTAGGCGGGCTAACGGTGTGGCGGCCTGTTGCCGAGCAGTTCTTC
-,TRBV6-4,-,TRBJ2-5,CASSPRRGETQYF,TGTGCCAGCAGTCCCCGAAGGGGAGAGACCCAGTACTTC
TRBD2,TRBV4-1,-,TRBJ2-1,CASSQESRGSSYNEQFF,TGCGCCAGCAGCCAAGAGTCGCGGGGGAGCTCCTACAATGAGCAGTTCTTC
-,TRBV4-1,-,TRBJ1-1,CASSQQGDAEAFF,TGCGCCAGCAGCCAACAGGGTGACGCTGAAGCTTTCTTT
-,TRBV29-1,-,TRBJ2-5,CSVTQLSGGPLQETQYF,TGCAGCGTTACCCAACTCTCCGGGGGTCCTCTCCAAGAGACCCAGTACTTC
-,TRBV6-1,-,TRBJ2-6,CASSEDSLQVISSGANVLTF,TGTGCCAGCAGTGAAGACTCGCTACAGGTTATAAGCTCTGGGGCCAACGTCCTGACTTTC
TRBD1,TRBV2,-,TRBJ2-5,CASGEGTGLQETQYF,TGTGCCAGTGGGGAAGGGACAGGGCTACAAGAGACCCAGTACTTC
TRBD1,TRBV9,-,TRBJ1-3,CASSVAAGQGAGGNTIYF,TGTGCCAGCAGCGTAGCTGCGGGACAGGGGGCAGGTGGAAACACCATATATTTT
TRBD1,TRBV5-1,-,TRBJ2-7,CASSLTGGWDEQYF,TGCGCCAGCAGCTTAACAGGGGGCTGGGACGAGCAGTACTTC
TRBD1,TRBV28,-,TRBJ1-3,CASSLPGGSSGNTIYF,TGTGCCAGCAGTTTACCAGGGGGTTCTTCTGGAAACACCATATATTTT
TRBD1,TRBV6-1,-,TRBJ1-1,CASGISGTGDTEAFF,TGTGCCAGCGGGATCTCCGGGACAGGGGACACTGAAGCTTTCTTT
TRBD1,TRBV5-1,few,TRBJ1-1,CASSSTTGVNTEAFF,TGCGCCAGCAGCTCAACGACAGGGGTGAACACTGAAGCTTTCTTT
TRBD2,TRBV6-1,-,TRBJ2-2,CASSRSSGATGELFF,TGTGCCAGCAGTAGATCTAGCGGGGCGACCGGGGAGCTGTTTTTT
TRBD1,TRBV5-1,-,TRBJ1-4,CASSFRGQEKLFF,TGCGCCAGCAGCTTCAGGGGGCAAGAAAAACTGTTTTTT
TRBD1,TRBV12-5,-,TRBJ2-1,CASGLGQGNEQFF,TGTGCTAGTGGTTTGGGACAGGGCAATGAGCAGTTCTTC
TRBD1,TRBV19,-,TRBJ1-6,CASSIDNRGYNSPLHF,TGTGCCAGTAGTATAGATAACAGGGGGTATAATTCACCCCTCCACTTT
TRBD2,TRBV4-2,-,TRBJ2-7,CASSLGGRLYEQYF,TGTGCCAGCAGTCTCGGCGGGAGGCTTTACGAGCAGTACTTC
TRBD1,TRBV6-5,once,TRBJ2-5,CASSSPHRGSETQYF,TGTGCCAGCAGTTCTCCGCACAGGGGTTCGGAGACCCAGTACTTC
-,TRBV5-1,-,TRBJ2-1,CASSLGGSSYNEQFF,TGCGCCAGCAGCTTAGGGGGAAGCTCCTACAATGAGCAGTTCTTC
TRBD1,TRBV27,-,TRBJ1-6,CASSLRPGQGNSPLHF,TGTGCCAGCAGTTTGAGGCCTGGACAGGGCAATTCACCCCTCCACTTT
-,TRBV6-5,-,TRBJ2-2,CASRGNTGELFF,TGTGCCAGCCGCGGGAACACCGGGGAGCTGTTTTTT
-,TRBV11-2,-,TRBJ2-1,CASSPWGGNNEQFF,TGTGCCAGCAGCCCTTGGGGGGGCAACAATGAGCAGTTCTTC
TRBD1,TRBV19,once,TRBJ2-7,CASSINVAGTGTVYEQYF,TGTGCCAGTAGTATTAACGTGGCCGGGACAGGGACAGTCTACGAGCAGTACTTC
-,TRBV28,-,TRBJ2-5,CASSQLGRVQETQYF,TGTGCCAGCAGCCAACTAGGAAGGGTCCAAGAGACCCAGTACTTC
TRBD1,TRBV5-6,-,TRBJ2-5,CASSSHGTGLGETQYF,TGTGCCAGCAGCTCCCACGGGACAGGGTTGGGAGAGACCCAGTACTTC
-,TRBV25-1,-,TRBJ2-1,CASSDGTGAGYNEQFF,TGTGCCAGCAGTGATGGTACTGGGGCGGGATACAATGAGCAGTTCTTC
TRBD1,TRBV5-1,-,TRBJ1-1,CASSKGQGAGEAFF,TGCGCCAGCAGCAAGGGACAGGGGGCGGGTGAAGCTTTCTTT
TRBD1,TRBV29-1,-,TRBJ2-3,CSVLDRARGDTQYF,TGCAGCGTTCTGGACAGGGCCAGGGGGGATACGCAGTATTTT
-,TRBV28,-,TRBJ2-7,CASSTVRSEQYF,TGTGCCAGCAGCACGGTGCGGTCCGAGCAGTACTTC
TRBD1,TRBV6-5,-,TRBJ1-3,CATFPLTGAGNTIYF,TGTGCCACGTTCCCCCTGACAGGGGCCGGAAACACCATATATTTT
-,TRBV10-2,once,TRBJ2-4,CASREEGVGQYF,TGCGCCAGCAGGGAGGAAGGGGTGGGCCAGTACTTC
-,TRBV28,-,TRBJ1-5,CASGGQGGGQPQHF,TGTGCCAGCGGGGGTCAGGGAGGAGGTCAGCCCCAGCATTTT
-,TRBV27,-,TRBJ2-2,CASSTPSVANTGELFF,TGTGCCAGCAGCACTCCCTCCGTCGCGAACACCGGGGAGCTGTTTTTT